This TCR beta chain comes out of a study of blood T cell repertoires in COVID-19 (dated by TCRdb to 2018 to 2020). Notes on the research overall: Samples covering the acute and convalescent phases of COVID-19 were provided by collaborators in the United States, Italy and Spain. Nearly every sample came with metadata listing a de-identified subject ID, COVID-19 status, age in years and sex. Deeply sampled blood TCRbeta repertoires from subjects exposed to, actively infected with, or recovered from COVID-19 were included in the dataset. Where HLA class I and class II types were available, the types were taken from metadata supplied by the sample provider, not from assay-based typing. The material from the prospective study consisted of cDNA or gDNA derived from T cells, B-cell-depleted T cells, or PBMCs. Samples came from the ongoing ImmuneRACE study (first 160 participants) plus 1,254 subjects from 6 global collaborators. The repertoires were released in a freely available public database intended as a resource for research on the immune response to SARS-CoV-2.

Reading the germline V gene gives CDR1 SGHAT and CDR2 FQNNGV. The CDR3, from cysteine to phenylalanine, totals 13 residues. Only CDR3 DNA remains: 39 bases, in frame from the first base. The junction carries 12 bases between V and J, which are trimmed by 5 bases and 7 bases respectively. Each collaborating institution followed its own protocols to collect whole blood in K2EDTA tubes. For TCRbeta analysis, collaborator samples were shipped as frozen whole blood, as isolated PBMCs, or as DNA extracted from either sample type. The immunoSEQ Assay, a bias-controlled multiplex PCR, was used to amplify TCRbeta CDR3 regions from genomic DNA. Per the original workflow: Within the assay, amplification of reference gene primers was used to estimate how many nucleated cells each sample contained. To quantify the absolute abundance of each unique TCRbeta CDR3 rearrangement, sequence reads were collapsed and filtered. Productive Simpson clonality was computed per sample as the square root of Simpson's diversity index over productive rearrangements. TCRdb holds this immuneACCESS table with in-frame rearrangements only. Some clones are missing; in checked studies, unresolved V genes explain under half, and the rest has no known cause. The V and J calls and clone size come from that table; D and trimming were worked out from the DNA. This sample is represented by about 260,000 clones; around nine tenths of them were singletons. The ten largest clones represent roughly 2% of the sample.

In the case of this clone: No cognate antigen has been identified for it. Base qualities were left out, and no much larger clone turns up one base away.

The investigation overall reported the following: The quantity of clinical and demographic metadata differed by source and by participant and was supplied without curation.

The rearranged chain carries TRBV11-2 and TRBJ1-5; the D gene lacks a confident call. This receptor was obtained from a young man with active or convalescent COVID-19. The source material was peripheral blood. The DNA sequence is TGTGCCAGCAGCCCCGACCGGGGACAGCCCCAGCATTTT. This codes for CASSPDRGQPQHF.